The present T cell receptor (beta chain) was sequenced within a study of blood T cell repertoires in COVID-19 (dated by TCRdb to about 2020). About the study as a whole: Samples covering the acute and convalescent phases of COVID-19 were provided by collaborators in the United States, Italy and Spain. Where available, HLA class I and class II types were taken from metadata supplied by the sample provider and were not determined by assay-based typing. The sample metadata nearly always contained a de-identified subject ID, COVID-19 status, age in years and sex. The samples were drawn from two sources: the first 160 participants of the ongoing ImmuneRACE study, and 950 to 1,500 subjects contributed by 6 global collaborators. Deeply sampled blood TCRbeta repertoires from subjects exposed to, actively infected with, or recovered from COVID-19 were included in the dataset. The prospective study material was composed of cDNA or gDNA derived from T cells, B-cell-depleted T cells, or PBMCs. The repertoires were released in a freely available public database intended as a resource for research on the immune response to SARS-CoV-2. Results the study describes overall, beyond this receptor: Clinical and demographic metadata were provided uncurated, with the amount varying by source and participant.

TCRbeta CDR3 regions were amplified from genomic DNA by means of the immunoSEQ Assay, a bias-controlled multiplex PCR. Under the source paper's analysis protocol: The number of nucleated cells in each sample was estimated from the amplification of reference gene primers within the assay. To quantify the absolute abundance of each unique TCRbeta CDR3 rearrangement, sequence reads were collapsed and filtered. Productive Simpson clonality was computed per sample as the square root of Simpson's diversity index over productive rearrangements. Entries here come from immuneACCESS through TCRdb and include only in-frame sequences with V and J called. Some clones fail to appear in such tables; in the studies checked, an unresolved V gene covers under half of the shortfall, and the cause of the remainder is unknown. The V and J calls and clone size were taken over from that table, and D and trimming were inferred from the DNA. This sample lists about 88,000 clones; around 90% were detected once. Of the sample, approximately 15% falls within the top ten clones.

Each collaborating institution followed its own protocols to collect whole blood in K2EDTA tubes. For TCRbeta analysis, collaborator samples were shipped as frozen whole blood, as isolated PBMCs, or as DNA extracted from either sample type. Per the germline V gene, KGHSH is the CDR1 and LQKENI is the CDR2. V gives up 3 bases and J gives up 4 bases, and the segment between their germline ends measures 15 bases. The CDR3 has 15 amino acids, counting the end cysteine and phenylalanine. The CDR3 DNA has 45 bases and is translated from base 1. Notes on this clone: Its specific antigen is unknown. No quality values exist for individual bases; no much larger clone is one base distant.

The specimen sequenced was peripheral blood. This chain joins TRBV18 to TRBJ1-1; matching of 5 bases hints at TRBD1 as the D gene. The clonotype was recovered from a male donor with acute or convalescent COVID-19. The CDR3 sequence is CASSPLDRRGTEAFF. The DNA is TGTGCCAGCTCACCTCTAGACAGAAGGGGCACTGAAGCTTTCTTT.